The 11 T cell receptor beta chains reported below all come from one sample, sequenced in a study of early T cells in non-severe SARS-CoV-2 infection. TCRdb reanalysed the 5' RACE reads using MiXCR and keeps one entry per CDR3 protein. The sample lists over 80,000 distinct CDR3 sequences, about 12% occurring once. This material consisted of whole blood, taken at baseline. The receptors here all came from an adult who was a healthcare worker with PCR-confirmed SARS-CoV-2 infection or an uninfected control (not recorded which).

This clonotype was picked up a small number of times. The DNA for the CDR3 is TGTGCCAGCAGTACAGGGCCATCTGGAAACACCATATATTTT. Protein product: CASSTGPSGNTIYF. This chain connects TRBV3-1 to TRBJ1-3, with a possible D match to TRBD1 (6 bases). CDR1 is LGHDT and CDR2 is YNNKEL in the germline V gene (reference sequence). V was trimmed by 6 bases and J by 1 base, leaving 10 bases between them. The CDR3 is made up of 14 amino acids.

There are a few counts of this clonotype. The chain couples TRBV14 to TRBJ2-3; tentatively, D is TRBD2 (5 bases). Germline loops: CDR1 SGHDN, CDR2 FVKESK. V was shortened by 1 base and J by 1 base, with 9 bases between the two germline ends. This CDR3 spans 15 amino acids. CDR3 sequence: CASSQGLGGTDTQYF. CDR3 nucleotide sequence: TGTGCCAGCAGCCAAGGACTGGGAGGCACAGATACGCAGTATTTT. The full variable domain, with the rest looked up from reference TRBV14 and TRBJ2-3, is EAGVTQFPSHSVIEKGQTVTLRCDPISGHDNLYWYRRVMGKEIKFLLHFVKESKQDESGMPNNRFLAERTGGTYSTLKVQPAELEDSGVYFCASSQGLGGTDTQYFGPGTRLTVL.

The chain uses TRBV6-5 and TRBJ2-7; 8 bases align to TRBD1. The V and J ends lost 4 bases and 5 bases, in that order; junction bases with no gene match: 7. Germline loops: CDR1 MNHEY, CDR2 SVGAGI. The CDR3 is 14 amino acids. The CDR3 here is CASSSPTGANEQYF. The DNA of the CDR3 is TGTGCCAGCAGTTCCCCGACAGGGGCCAACGAGCAGTACTTC.

V usage is TRBV2 and J usage is TRBJ2-5; TRBD2 is a possible D gene (5 bases). Trimming shortened V by 5 bases and J by 4 bases, and 14 bases separated the two germline ends. Germline V lookup: CDR1 SNHLY, CDR2 FYNNEI. The CDR3 extends over 14 amino acids. For the CDR3, the DNA is TGTGCCAGCAGTCCCGGCACTAGAGGAGAGACCCAGTACTTC. This gives the protein CASSPGTRGETQYF.

The table lists this clonotype with a few counts. The chain couples TRBV5-1 to TRBJ1-2, with TRBD1 matching 9 bases. Trimming cost V 4 bases and J 6 bases; bases outside gene matches: 10. CDR1 is SGHRS and CDR2 is YFSETQ in the germline V gene. The CDR3 has 15 residues. The CDR3 sequence: CASSQLTGGSDGYTF. The CDR3, as DNA: TGCGCCAGCAGCCAACTGACAGGGGGGTCGGATGGCTACACCTTC. Drawing the rest from reference TRBV5-1 and TRBJ1-2, the complete variable domain is KAGVTQTPRYLIKTRGQQVTLSCSPISGHRSVSWYQQTPGQGLQFLFEYFSETQRNKGNFPGRFSGRQFSNSRSEMNVSTLELGDSALYLCASSQLTGGSDGYTFGSGTRLTVV.

This clonotype was counted ten times or more. The chain uses TRBV12-3 or TRBV12-4 and TRBJ1-1; D is possibly TRBD1 (5 bases). V lost 3 bases and J 5 bases, leaving 13 bases between the germline ends. The CDR3 sequence is 14 residues long. DNA for the CDR3: TGTGCCAGCAGTTTGGAGGGGCGCAGGACTGAAGCTTTCTTT. This gives the protein CASSLEGRRTEAFF.

The chain links TRBV20-1 to TRBJ2-1; the D is unclear. The CDR3 contains 16 residues. The ends were cut back, 6 bases at V and 0 bases at J, with 18 bases in the middle. The V gene's germline CDR1 is DFQATT and CDR2 SNEGSKA (reference sequence). In DNA form, the CDR3 reads TGCAGTGCCCCAGACTTGCTCCATAGCTCCTACAATGAGCAGTTCTTC. Encoded protein: CSAPDLLHSSYNEQFF.

This clonotype was detected only once. The V and J genes are TRBV4-2 and TRBJ1-1; D gene ambiguous. With 1 base removed from V and 0 bases from J, the gap between germline ends came to 9 bases. Germline V gene sequence: CDR1 LGHNA, CDR2 YNFKEQ. The CDR3 contains 15 residues. The DNA for the CDR3 is TGTGCCAGCAGCCAAGGGGGTGGTCTGAACACTGAAGCTTTCTTT. This gives the protein CASSQGGGLNTEAFF.

This clonotype was detected ten times or more. J is TRBJ1-2 and V is TRBV7-9, with unresolved D. Germline V gene lookup returns CDR1 SEHNR and CDR2 FQNEAQ (reference sequence). The ends were cut back, 3 bases at V and 5 bases at J, with 10 bases in the middle. This CDR3 is 13 amino acids long. In DNA, the CDR3 is TGTGCCAGCAGCTTTTTGTCGGATTATGGCTACACCTTC. It translates to CASSFLSDYGYTF. The full variable domain, in which reference TRBV7-9 and TRBJ1-2 provide the parts outside the CDR3, is DTGVSQNPRHKITKRGQNVTFRCDPISEHNRLYWYRQTLGQGPEFLTYFQNEAQLEKSRLLSDRFSAERPKGSFSTLEIQRTEQGDSAMYLCASSFLSDYGYTFGSGTRLTVV.

This clonotype came up a few times. The chain is built from TRBV7-9 and TRBJ1-2; D call uncertain. The V gene lost 5 bases and the J gene lost 0 bases, with 10 bases spanning the gap. CDR1 is SEHNR and CDR2 is FQNEAQ in the germline V gene (reference sequence). The CDR3 length is 14 residues. In nucleotides, the CDR3 is TGTGCCAGCAGCCGCGACGGGTCTAACTATGGCTACACCTTC. Translating it yields CASSRDGSNYGYTF.

The genes are TRBV10-3 and TRBJ1-4, with D possibly matching TRBD1 (6 bases). Trimming pared 6 bases from V and 6 bases from J, leaving 14 bases between. Germline CDR1 reads ENHRY; CDR2 reads SYGVKD. This CDR3 contains 14 residues. Here the CDR3 DNA reads TGTGCCATCAGAAGGACAGCGGCGGATGAAAAACTGTTTTTT. It codes for CAIRRTAADEKLFF.